This TCR beta chain was obtained from a study of cytotoxic CD8 clonotypes in ibrutinib-treated CLL (dated by TCRdb to 2020 to 2023). For the study in its entirety: In this cohort, 15 patients were treatment-naive and ten to twelve were relapsed/refractory, while under 18 had unmutated IGHV. Partial responses were observed in approximately 24 patients and complete responses in 2; after a median follow-up of around 64 months, remission was maintained in around 14 patients and progression was observed in some twelve. Response samples were taken after a median of roughly 12 months on treatment, ranging from roughly 6 to 36 months. On average, each sample had hundreds of thousands of productive templates and approximately 85,000 productive rearrangements. Longitudinal samples were available for about 30% of the roughly 86 trial participants. Cryopreserved peripheral blood mononuclear cells were obtained prior to treatment, at the time of response, and at either disease progression or sustained remission.

Around 1.8 micrograms of genomic DNA were extracted from cryopreserved PBMCs for TCR beta library preparation. Longitudinal blood samples from CLL patients on ibrutinib monotherapy were analyzed using high-throughput TCR beta sequencing. The patients took part in an open-label, single-center phase 2 trial of ibrutinib monotherapy. From a lookup of the germline V gene, CDR1 and CDR2 are SGHVS and FNYEAQ. The CDR3 runs 15 amino acids, cysteine and phenylalanine included. The DNA shown is the 45-base CDR3, in frame from base 1. Trimming takes 5 bases off V and 2 bases off J; junction bases not matched to a gene: 8. For this clone: Its binding antigen is unknown. No much larger clone exists at a distance of one base, and base qualities are not known.

Each clonotype received, on average, 10x coverage in deep resolution sequencing performed on a MiSeq, where the target depth lay between 1 in 1 million and 1 in 200,000 T cells. The immunoSEQ hsTCRB Kit was used to generate TCR beta libraries. For the original study's pipeline: ImmunoSEQ Data Assistant and ImmunoSEQ Analyzer were used for data analysis, and V, D and J genes were assigned according to IMGT definitions. Clonality was computed as one minus normalized Shannon entropy of productive rearrangement frequencies, ranging from 0 to 1. Only overrepresented clonotypes making up at least 0.05% of each patient's repertoire were included in the public clonotype analysis. Thirteen age-matched healthy donor repertoires from immuneACCESS were used as controls for clonality. TCRdb's version of the immuneACCESS table is confined to in-frame rearrangements and falls short of the full clone set. An unresolved V gene accounts for under half of the shortfall where checked; the remainder is of unknown origin. The D gene and trimming were derived from the DNA, and the V and J assignments and clone size from that table. Across this sample there are about 310,000 clones, with roughly 79% seen only once. The ten largest clones add up to under 8.5% of the sample.

Paper-wide results and their limitations: Lymph node repertoires were not examined, and the timing of sampling was not matched between patients in sustained remission and those whose disease progressed. At baseline, clonality was higher than in age-matched healthy donors and showed a strong correlation with circulating CD8+ T-cell counts. Public clonotypes were rare and either contracted or stayed stable during treatment, and the rise in clonality at ibrutinib response reflected the expansion of private clonotypes. An increase in clonality was observed at ibrutinib response, with clonality remaining stable during sustained remission and falling back toward baseline at progression.

The chain employs TRBV7-6 and TRBJ2-5; 7 bases in the junction line up with TRBD1. The source is a human donor with chronic lymphocytic leukemia. The material was PBMCs, obtained before ibrutinib treatment. This receptor carries the CDR3 CASSPRQGGQETQYF. The DNA sequence is given as TGTGCCAGCAGCCCACGACAGGGTGGTCAAGAGACCCAGTACTTC.